This passage covers 16 T cell receptor beta chains from one sample sequenced in a study of blood T cells in healthy people across ages. A J-beta primer mix and a sample-barcoded 5' primer were used in a second PCR of about 7 to 12 cycles. Each CDR3 protein is one row after TCRdb ran MiXCR on the 5' RACE reads. The sample lists about 1.8 million distinct CDR3 sequences; approximately 50% were seen once. Sample: blood. Receptors originate from a woman aged 35 to 49 in good health.

This clonotype appeared a few times. The V gene is TRBV2, the J gene TRBJ2-5; tentatively, D is TRBD1 (6 bases). Trimming removed 4 bases from V and 5 bases from J, with 14 bases in between. Per the germline V gene, CDR1 is SNHLY and CDR2 is FYNNEI. This CDR3 is 14 amino acids long. DNA of the CDR3: TGTGCCAGCAGTGCTCAGGGGATTCGGGAGACCCAGTACTTC. It codes for CASSAQGIRETQYF.

The J gene is TRBJ2-1, the V gene TRBV3-1, with a weak D call TRBD1 (6 bases). Germline CDR1 LGHDT, CDR2 YNNKEL (reference sequence). The germline V and J ends were trimmed by 4 bases and 2 bases, with 9 bases remaining between them. The length of the CDR3 is 14 residues. In nucleotides, the CDR3 is TGTGCCAGCAGCCTCTGGGACACCTACAATGAGCAGTTCTTC. Its translation is CASSLWDTYNEQFF.

This clonotype turned up a few times. V and J are TRBV9 and TRBJ2-5; TRBD1 or TRBD2 may be the D gene (5 bases each). Between the trimmed V and J ends, which lost 2 bases and 0 bases, there was a span of 14 bases. The germline gives CDR1 SGDLS, CDR2 YYNGEE. The CDR3 is made up of 16 amino acids. The CDR3 loop reads CASSVEGTMYQETQYF. The CDR3, as DNA: TGTGCCAGCAGCGTTGAAGGGACGATGTACCAAGAGACCCAGTACTTC.

The chain has TRBV20-1 and TRBJ2-5; tentative D call: TRBD2 (6 bases). Trimming removed 6 bases at V and 0 bases at J, with 32 bases between. Germline V gene data show CDR1 as DFQATT and CDR2 as SNEGSKA (reference sequence). The length of the CDR3 is 20 residues. This CDR3 reads CSADLLGVPLWAGNQETQYF. In DNA form, the CDR3 reads TGCAGTGCCGACCTCTTAGGAGTACCTCTTTGGGCGGGGAACCAAGAGACCCAGTACTTC.

The J gene is TRBJ2-5, the V gene TRBV7-2; weak D call: TRBD2 (6 bases). V lost 5 bases to trimming and J lost 5 bases, with 15 bases between them. There are 14 residues in the CDR3. Germline assignment: CDR1 SGHTA and CDR2 FQGNSA. Here the CDR3 DNA reads TGTGCCAGCAGCCCCGGGACTGCGGGGGAGACCCAGTACTTC. Its translation: CASSPGTAGETQYF.

V gene TRBV6-1 combines with J gene TRBJ2-6, with D tentatively TRBD2 (5 bases). Per the germline V gene, CDR1 is MNHNS and CDR2 is SASEGT. The V and J ends lost 4 bases and 3 bases respectively, with 10 bases between them. This CDR3 has 15 residues. The CDR3 region has the DNA TGTGCCAGCAGTGGGGAGAGTATTGGGGCCAACGTCCTGACTTTC. It yields the protein CASSGESIGANVLTF.

The V call is TRBV6-6, the J call TRBJ2-3, with D hard to call. With 7 bases removed from V and 6 bases from J, the gap between germline ends came to 20 bases. The CDR3 loop spans 15 amino acids. The germline gives CDR1 MNHNY, CDR2 SVGAGI (reference sequence). CDR3 nucleotide sequence: TGTGCCAGCACGCATCTGGCGCCCGGGTGGGATACGCAGTATTTT. This gives the protein CASTHLAPGWDTQYF.

In regard to this clonotype: Being one base from a much bigger clone, this may be a read error. The V gene is TRBV4-3, the J gene TRBJ2-7, with no clear D. The germline V and J ends were trimmed by 1 base and 0 bases, with 10 bases remaining between them. CDR1 and CDR2 from the germline V gene are LGHNA and YSLEER. The CDR3 is 15 residues long. In DNA form, the CDR3 reads TGCGCCAGCAGCCAAGTTGTAGCTGCCTCCTACGAGCAGTACTTC. This sequence encodes CASSQVVAASYEQYF.

The J gene is TRBJ1-4, the V gene TRBV15; D call uncertain. The germline V and J ends were trimmed by 5 bases and 3 bases, with 10 bases remaining between them. Germline values: CDR1 LNHNV, CDR2 YYDKDF (reference sequence). The CDR3 spans 14 residues. The CDR3 is CATSGVGSNEKLFF. In DNA form, the CDR3 reads TGTGCCACCAGCGGCGTTGGGTCTAATGAAAAACTGTTTTTT.

This clonotype was detected ten times or more. The CDR3 DNA sequence: TGTGCCAGCAGCGACGGGGCTCAAGAGACCCAGTACTTC. This translates into CASSDGAQETQYF. The genes are TRBV25-1 and TRBJ2-5; D tentatively fits TRBD1 or TRBD2 (5 bases each). This CDR3 is built from 13 residues. In germline, CDR1 is MGHDK, CDR2 SYGVNS. V was cut by 6 bases and J by 2 bases, with 10 bases left in between.

V is TRBV20-1 and J is TRBJ2-1; the D gene is possibly TRBD1 (5 bases). V lost 2 bases, J lost 10 bases, and 21 bases lay in between. Per the germline V gene, CDR1 is DFQATT and CDR2 is SNEGSKA (reference sequence). There are 15 residues in the CDR3. The CDR3 region has the DNA TGCAGTGCTAGACGATCTACAGGTGGGATCCACGAGCAGTTCTTC. Amino acids: CSARRSTGGIHEQFF.

This clonotype was counted only a few times. The chain joins TRBV14 to TRBJ2-7; D is unresolved. V shed 0 bases and J shed 1 base, with 25 bases lying between them. This CDR3 region has 20 residues. Germline CDR1 reads SGHDN; CDR2 reads FVKESK. CDR3 sequence: CASSQDVEDDPTLHSYEQYF. CDR3 bases: TGTGCCAGCAGCCAAGACGTTGAGGATGATCCTACTTTACATTCCTACGAGCAGTACTTC.

Only a few counts were recorded for this clonotype. The chain combines TRBV5-1 with TRBJ2-5; D perhaps matches TRBD2 (5 bases). The CDR3 has 14 amino acids. Trimming pared 4 bases from V and 3 bases from J, leaving 13 bases between. Germline lookup yields CDR1 SGHRS and CDR2 YFSETQ. As DNA, the CDR3 is TGCGCCAGCAGCAAGGGAGAAAAAGAAGAGACCCAGTACTTC. Protein sequence: CASSKGEKEETQYF.

V is TRBV6-2 or TRBV6-3 and J is TRBJ1-5, with a weak D call TRBD1 (5 bases). The CDR3 covers 15 residues. From germline, CDR1 is MNHEY and CDR2 SVGEGT. V dropped 8 bases and J dropped 0 bases, with 14 bases sitting between them. The CDR3 nucleotides are TGTGCCAGCGCCGAGGGGAGCCATAGCAATCAGCCCCAGCATTTT. As protein: CASAEGSHSNQPQHF.

This chain uses TRBV6-2 or TRBV6-3 with TRBJ1-2, with D unresolved. The CDR3 has 13 amino acids. Germline V gives CDR1 MNHEY, CDR2 SVGEGT. The V end was cut by 2 bases, the J end by 3 bases, with 7 bases between. CDR3 DNA sequence: TGTGCCAGCAGTTACAGTGAGCACTATGGCTACACCTTC. This codes for CASSYSEHYGYTF.

This rearrangement joins TRBV21-1 to TRBJ2-3. TRBV21-1 is a recognized pseudogene. The CDR3 extends over 12 amino acids. The CDR3 spells CASRDLEDTQYF. The CDR3 DNA follows: TGTGCCAGCAGGGATTTGGAGGATACGCAGTATTTT.